This TCR beta chain was identified in a study of shared clonotypes between healthy human individuals. Points on this clone: Its cognate antigen is unknown.

The study, taken as a whole, reports: Clonotype sharing among the donors was expected to vary with sequencing depth. Researchers sampled only blood; tissue repertoires likely differ.

In the authors' methods: Filtering differed because ImmunoSEQ produced junction-only sequences that carried no quality scores. Profiled with immunoSEQ multiplex PCR; TCRdb holds only in-frame clones, not every one. D and trimming were read from the DNA, whereas the V and J calls and clone size are those reported in that table. Of roughly 510,000 clones in the sample, about 80% were seen once. The unsorted samples had around 100 million PBMCs used for genomic DNA. The specimen sequenced was PBMCs. The TCR comes from a woman between 35 and 50 years old in good health. Some clones in this sample may be carry-over from other donors' samples.

For the CDR3, the DNA is TGTGCCAGCAGTCTTCAGACAGGGCCGCAGCCCCAGCATTTT. Its protein is CASSLQTGPQPQHF. The chain has TRBV28 and TRBJ1-5; 7 positions match TRBD1. The germline gives CDR1 MDHEN, CDR2 SYDVKM. CDR3 length equals 14 residues. Trimming took 5 bases from V and 7 from J; bases not matched to a gene: 8. The whole variable domain, remainder taken from reference TRBV28 and TRBJ1-5, is DVKVTQSSRYLVKRTGEKVFLECVQDMDHENMFWYRQDPGLGLRLIYFSYDVKMKEKGDIPEGYSVSREKKERFSLILESASTNQTSMYLCASSLQTGPQPQHFGDGTRLSIL.